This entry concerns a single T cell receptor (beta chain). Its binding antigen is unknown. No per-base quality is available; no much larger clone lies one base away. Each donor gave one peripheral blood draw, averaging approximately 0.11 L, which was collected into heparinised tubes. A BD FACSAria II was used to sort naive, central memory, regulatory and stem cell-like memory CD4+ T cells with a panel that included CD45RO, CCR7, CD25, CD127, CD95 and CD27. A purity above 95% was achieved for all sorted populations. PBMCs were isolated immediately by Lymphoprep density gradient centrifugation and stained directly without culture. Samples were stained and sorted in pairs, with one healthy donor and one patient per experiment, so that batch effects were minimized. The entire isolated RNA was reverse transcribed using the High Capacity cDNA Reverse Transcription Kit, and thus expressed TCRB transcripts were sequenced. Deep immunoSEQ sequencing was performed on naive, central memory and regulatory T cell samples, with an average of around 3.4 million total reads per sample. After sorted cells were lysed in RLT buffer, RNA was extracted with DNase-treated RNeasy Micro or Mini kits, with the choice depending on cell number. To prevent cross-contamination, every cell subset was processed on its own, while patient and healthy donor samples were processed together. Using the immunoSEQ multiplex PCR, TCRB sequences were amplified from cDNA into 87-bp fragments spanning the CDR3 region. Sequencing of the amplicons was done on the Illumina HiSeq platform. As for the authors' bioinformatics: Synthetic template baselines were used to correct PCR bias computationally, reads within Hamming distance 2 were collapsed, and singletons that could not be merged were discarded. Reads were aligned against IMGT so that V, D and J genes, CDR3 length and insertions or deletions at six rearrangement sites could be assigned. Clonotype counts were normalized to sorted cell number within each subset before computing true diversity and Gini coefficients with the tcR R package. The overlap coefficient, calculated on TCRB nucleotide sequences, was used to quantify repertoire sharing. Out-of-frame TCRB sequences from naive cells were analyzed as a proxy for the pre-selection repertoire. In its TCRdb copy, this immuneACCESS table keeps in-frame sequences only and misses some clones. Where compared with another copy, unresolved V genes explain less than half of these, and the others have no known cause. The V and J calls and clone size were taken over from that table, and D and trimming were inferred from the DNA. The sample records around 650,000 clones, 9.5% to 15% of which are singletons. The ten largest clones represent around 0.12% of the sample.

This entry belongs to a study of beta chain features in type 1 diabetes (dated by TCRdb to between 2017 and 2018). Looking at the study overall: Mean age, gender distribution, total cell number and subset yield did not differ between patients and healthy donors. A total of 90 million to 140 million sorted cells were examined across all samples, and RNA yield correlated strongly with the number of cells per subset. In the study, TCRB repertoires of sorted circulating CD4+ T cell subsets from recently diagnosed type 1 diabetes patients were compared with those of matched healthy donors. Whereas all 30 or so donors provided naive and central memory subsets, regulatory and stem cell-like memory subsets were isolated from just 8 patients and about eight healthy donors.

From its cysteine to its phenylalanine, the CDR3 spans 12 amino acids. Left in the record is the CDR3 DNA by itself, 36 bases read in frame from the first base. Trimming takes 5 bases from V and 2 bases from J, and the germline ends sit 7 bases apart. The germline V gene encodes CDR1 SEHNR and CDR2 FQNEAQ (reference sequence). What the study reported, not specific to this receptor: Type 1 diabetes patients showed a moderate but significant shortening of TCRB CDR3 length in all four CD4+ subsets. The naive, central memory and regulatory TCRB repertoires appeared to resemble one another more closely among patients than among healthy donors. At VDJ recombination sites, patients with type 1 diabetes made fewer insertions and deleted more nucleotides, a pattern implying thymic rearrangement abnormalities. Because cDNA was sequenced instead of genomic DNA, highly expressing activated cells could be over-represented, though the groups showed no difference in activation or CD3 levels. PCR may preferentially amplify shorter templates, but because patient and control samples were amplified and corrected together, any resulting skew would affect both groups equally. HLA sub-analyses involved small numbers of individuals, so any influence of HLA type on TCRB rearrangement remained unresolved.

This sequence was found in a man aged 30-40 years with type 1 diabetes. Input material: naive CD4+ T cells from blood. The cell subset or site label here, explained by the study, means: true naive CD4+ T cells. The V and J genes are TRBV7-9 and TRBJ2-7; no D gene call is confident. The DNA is TGTGCCAGCAGCCGGGTCCCCTACGAGCAGTACTTC. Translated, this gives CASSRVPYEQYF.